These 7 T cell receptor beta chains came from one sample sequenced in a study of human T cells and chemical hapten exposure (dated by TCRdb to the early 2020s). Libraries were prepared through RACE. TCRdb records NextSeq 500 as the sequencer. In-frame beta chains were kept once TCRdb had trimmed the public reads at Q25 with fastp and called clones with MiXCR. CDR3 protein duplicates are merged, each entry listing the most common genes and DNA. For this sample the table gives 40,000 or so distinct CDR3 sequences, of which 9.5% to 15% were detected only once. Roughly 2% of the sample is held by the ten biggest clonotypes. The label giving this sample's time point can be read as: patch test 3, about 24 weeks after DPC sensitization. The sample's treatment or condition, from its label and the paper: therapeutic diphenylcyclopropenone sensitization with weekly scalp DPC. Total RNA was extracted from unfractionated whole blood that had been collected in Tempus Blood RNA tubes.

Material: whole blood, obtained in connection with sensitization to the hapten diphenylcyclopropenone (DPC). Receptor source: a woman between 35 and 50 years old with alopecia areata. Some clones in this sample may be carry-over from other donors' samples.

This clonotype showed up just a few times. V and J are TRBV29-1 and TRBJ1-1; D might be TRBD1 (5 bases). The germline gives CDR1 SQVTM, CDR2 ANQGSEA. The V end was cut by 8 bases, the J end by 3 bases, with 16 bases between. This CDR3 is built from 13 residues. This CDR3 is CSTPDLGHTEAFF. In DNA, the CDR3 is TGCAGCACCCCGGACCTGGGGCACACTGAAGCTTTCTTT.

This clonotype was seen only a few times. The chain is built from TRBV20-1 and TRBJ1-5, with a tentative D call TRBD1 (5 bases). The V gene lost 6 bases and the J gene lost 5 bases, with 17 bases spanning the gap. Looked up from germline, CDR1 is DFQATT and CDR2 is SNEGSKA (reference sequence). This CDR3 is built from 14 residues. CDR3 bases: TGCAGTGCGGAGAGGGGCACGGAAGATCAGCCCCAGCATTTT. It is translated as CSAERGTEDQPQHF.

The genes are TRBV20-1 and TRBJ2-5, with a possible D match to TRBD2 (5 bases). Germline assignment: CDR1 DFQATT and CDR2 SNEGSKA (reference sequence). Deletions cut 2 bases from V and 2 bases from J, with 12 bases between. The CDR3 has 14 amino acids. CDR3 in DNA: TGCAGTGCTAGACCCCGGGGTAGTCAAGAGACCCAGTACTTC. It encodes CSARPRGSQETQYF.

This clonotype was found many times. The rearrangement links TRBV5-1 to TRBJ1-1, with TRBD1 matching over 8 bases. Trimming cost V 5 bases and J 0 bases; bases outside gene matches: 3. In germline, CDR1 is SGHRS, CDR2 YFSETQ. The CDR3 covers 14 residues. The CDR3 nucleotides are TGCGCCAGCAGACGGACAGGGATGAACACTGAAGCTTTCTTT. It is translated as CASRRTGMNTEAFF.

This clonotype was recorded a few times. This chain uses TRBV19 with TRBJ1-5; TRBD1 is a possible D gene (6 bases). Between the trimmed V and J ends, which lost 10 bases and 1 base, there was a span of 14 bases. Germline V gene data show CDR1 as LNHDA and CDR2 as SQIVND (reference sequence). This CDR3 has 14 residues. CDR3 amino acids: CATLDRWSNQPQHF. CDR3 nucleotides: TGTGCCACCCTGGACAGATGGAGCAATCAGCCCCAGCATTTT.

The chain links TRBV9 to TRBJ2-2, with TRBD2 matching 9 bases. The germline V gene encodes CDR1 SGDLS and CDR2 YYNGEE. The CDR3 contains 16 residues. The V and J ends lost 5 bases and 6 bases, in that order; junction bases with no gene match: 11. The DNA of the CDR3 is TGTGCCAGCAGTGAACGGCCGGGACTAGCTCCCGGGGAGCTGTTTTTT. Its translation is CASSERPGLAPGELFF.

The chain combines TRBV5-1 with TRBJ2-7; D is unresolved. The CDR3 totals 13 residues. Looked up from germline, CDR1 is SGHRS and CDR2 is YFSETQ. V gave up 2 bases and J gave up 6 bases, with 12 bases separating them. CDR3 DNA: TGCGCCAGCAGCTTTACACCCTACGTCGAGCAGTACTTC. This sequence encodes CASSFTPYVEQYF.